These T cell receptor beta chains were read from a single sample in a study of T cell responses to AZD1222 COVID-19 vaccine. Only in-frame clones appear in the TCRdb table, and some are missing; sequencing was by immunoSEQ multiplex PCR. The sample gives around 85,000 clones, 90% of which show up once; over 1.1% is in the top ten. Sample: peripheral blood, taken 28 days after the second AZD1222 dose. Receptor source: an adult who received the AZD1222 COVID-19 vaccine. Both conserved end residues are part of each CDR3. Fields, in order: clone size, J gene, D gene, V gene, CDR3 DNA, CDR3 protein. A D gene is named only where the DNA matches it firmly. A clone size is listed for some rows: how often the clone was seen (once, few, many), or a class if it is expanded.

>.|TRBJ2-7|TRBD1|TRBV10-3
TGTGCCATCAGTGAGCCTTCACAGGGGGCCTACGAGCAGTACTTC
CAISEPSQGAYEQYF
>once|TRBJ1-1|TRBD1|TRBV25-1
TGTGCCAGCAGTGAAAGGGGGACAGGAAACACTGAAGCTTTCTTT
CASSERGTGNTEAFF
>.|TRBJ1-4|TRBD1|TRBV25-1
TGTGCCAGCAAACAGGGGAGTGAAAAACTGTTTTTT
CASKQGSEKLFF
>.|TRBJ1-5|.|TRBV9
TGTGCCAGCAGCCTCGGGACGGTCAATCAGCCCCAGCATTTT
CASSLGTVNQPQHF
>.|TRBJ1-1|TRBD1|TRBV24-1
TGTGCCACCAGTGAGGCCGGGACAGAGAACACTGAAGCTTTCTTT
CATSEAGTENTEAFF
>.|TRBJ1-6|.|TRBV27
TGTGCCAGCAGTTTTGGGGGGTATAATTCACCCCTCCACTTT
CASSFGGYNSPLHF
>.|TRBJ2-5|.|TRBV18
TGTGCCAGCTCACCACCGGGACTCTACCAAGAGACCCAGTACTTC
CASSPPGLYQETQYF
>.|TRBJ2-7|TRBD2|TRBV20-1
TGCAGTGCTCGGACGGGGGGAGACGAGTACTTC
CSARTGGDEYF
>.|TRBJ1-5|.|TRBV6-6
TGTGCCAGCTCAAGGGGAGGGAATCAGCCCCAGCATTTT
CASSRGGNQPQHF
>.|TRBJ1-1|.|TRBV10-3
TGTGCCATCAGTGAGTCGAAAGGGGGCACTGAAGCTTTCTTT
CAISESKGGTEAFF
>.|TRBJ2-1|.|TRBV11-2
TGTGCCAGCAGCTCGGACCGGGTCGAGCAGTTCTTC
CASSSDRVEQFF
>.|TRBJ1-3|TRBD1|TRBV2
TGTGCCAGCAGGGGGACAGGGGGTAGAAACACCATATATTTT
CASRGTGGRNTIYF
>.|TRBJ1-3|.|TRBV3-1/TRBV3-2
TGTGCCAGCAGCCAAAGTAGGGTATCCGGAAACACCATATATTTT
CASSQSRVSGNTIYF
>.|TRBJ1-5|TRBD1|TRBV5-1
TGCGCCAGCAGCAAAGGGACAGGGGGCCGAGACAATCAGCCCCAGCATTTT
CASSKGTGGRDNQPQHF
>.|TRBJ1-6|.|TRBV19
TGTGCCAGTAATGCCAGGGTGAGTTCACCCCTCCACTTT
CASNARVSSPLHF
>.|TRBJ1-1|.|TRBV7-2
TGTGCCAGCAGCCAAATCGAGAACACTGAAGCTTTCTTT
CASSQIENTEAFF
>.|TRBJ2-7|TRBD2|TRBV7-9
TGTGCCAGCAGCCCCCACGGGGGGGAGGCGGCGTCCTACGAGCAGTACTTC
CASSPHGGEAASYEQYF
>.|TRBJ1-6|TRBD1|TRBV19
TGTGCCAGTAGTATAGCCGGACAGGGGAGCTCCTATAATTCACCCCTCCACTTT
CASSIAGQGSSYNSPLHF
>.|TRBJ1-1|.|TRBV7-9
TGTGCCAGCAGCTTAGGCTTCGAGGCTTTCTTT
CASSLGFEAFF
>.|TRBJ2-2|.|TRBV10-3
TGTGCCATCATGGCAGACACCGGGGAGCTGTTTTTT
CAIMADTGELFF
>.|TRBJ2-7|TRBD2|TRBV18
TGTGCCAGCTCACCCGGACTAGCGGGGGTATACGAGCAGTACTTC
CASSPGLAGVYEQYF
>.|TRBJ1-1|TRBD1|TRBV27
TGTGCCAGCAGTGTGGGACAGGGGGCGGGCACTGAAGCTTTCTTT
CASSVGQGAGTEAFF
>.|TRBJ2-7|.|TRBV4-1
TGCGCCAGCAGCCAATCTGTTGTACGGGCTCCCGCCGAGCAGTACTTC
CASSQSVVRAPAEQYF
>.|TRBJ2-3|TRBD2|TRBV2
TGTGCCAGAACTAGCGGGGGGACAGATACGCAGTATTTT
CARTSGGTDTQYF
>.|TRBJ1-3|TRBD1|TRBV15
TGTGCCACCAGCAGAGAGGAGACAGGGAGCTCTGGAAACACCATATATTTT
CATSREETGSSGNTIYF
>.|TRBJ1-3|.|TRBV5-4
TGTGCCAGCACCTCCGCACAGGGCTCTGGAAACACCATATATTTT
CASTSAQGSGNTIYF
>.|TRBJ1-3|.|TRBV6-5
TGTGCCAGCACCTCAGGGTCCCTTGGAAACACCATATATTTT
CASTSGSLGNTIYF
>.|TRBJ1-1|TRBD1|TRBV9
TGTGCCAGCAGCGTGTCGGGACAGACGAACACTGAAGCTTTCTTT
CASSVSGQTNTEAFF
>.|TRBJ2-7|TRBD2|TRBV30
TGTGCCTGGTCAAGCGGGGGGGCCCACGAGCAGTACTTC
CAWSSGGAHEQYF
>.|TRBJ2-7|TRBD1|TRBV5-5
TGTGCCAGCAGCTTCTCCGGGACAGGGACTTACAGCTCCTACGAGCAGTACTTC
CASSFSGTGTYSSYEQYF
>.|TRBJ2-3|.|TRBV30
TGTGCCTGGAGCGGAGGGGATACGCAGTATTTT
CAWSGGDTQYF
>.|TRBJ1-6|.|TRBV7-2
TGTGCCAGCAGCTTAAGGACGGGTTGGCAGGGGATCGGTTCACCCCTCCACTTT
CASSLRTGWQGIGSPLHF
>.|TRBJ1-2|TRBD1|TRBV4-1
TGCGCCAGCAGCCAGACAGGGGACTATGGCTACACCTTC
CASSQTGDYGYTF
>once|TRBJ2-7|TRBD1|TRBV28
TGTGCCAGCAGTCAACCTAGACAGGGCTTTAGGGGCTCCGAGCAGTACTTC
CASSQPRQGFRGSEQYF
>.|TRBJ2-2|TRBD2|TRBV5-6
TGTGCCAGCAGCTTGACGGCGGGGGGCACCACCAGGGGATTTTTT
CASSLTAGGTTRGFF
>.|TRBJ2-7|.|TRBV7-8
TGTGCCAGCAGTTCACGGCGAGGGACCATATCCTACGAGCAGTACTTC
CASSSRRGTISYEQYF
>.|TRBJ2-3|.|TRBV28
TGTGCCAGCAGTTTACCAGGACTTGATACGCAGTATTTT
CASSLPGLDTQYF
>.|TRBJ2-7|TRBD1|TRBV3-1/TRBV3-2
TGTGCCAGCAGCCGGGGACAGGGTGGTCCCTACGAGCAGTACTTC
CASSRGQGGPYEQYF
>.|TRBJ1-5|.|TRBV2
TGTGCCAGCAGCCGTGACAAGGGGCAGGGACAGCCCCAGCATTTT
CASSRDKGQGQPQHF
>.|TRBJ2-1|.|TRBV12-3/TRBV12-4
TGTGCCAGCACCACCGTGGGGGGAACCGAGCAGTTCTTC
CASTTVGGTEQFF
>.|TRBJ2-1|.|TRBV12-3/TRBV12-4
TGTGCCAGCAGTTTAGAAGCCTACAATGAGCAGTTCTTC
CASSLEAYNEQFF
>.|TRBJ1-6|.|TRBV27
TGTGCCAGCAGTCAACGGAGGGGGGGCGATTCACCCCTCCACTTT
CASSQRRGGDSPLHF
>.|TRBJ2-1|TRBD2|TRBV6-2/TRBV6-3
TGTGCCAGCAGTTACTCGGGCGGGGGGTCCCAAGAGCAGTTCTTC
CASSYSGGGSQEQFF
>.|TRBJ2-1|.|TRBV29-1
TGCAGCGTTGAAGGGACAGGAGGGGATGAGCAGTTCTTC
CSVEGTGGDEQFF
>few|TRBJ1-5|.|TRBV30
TGTGCCTGGAGTGTACAGGATAATCAGCCCCAGCATTTT
CAWSVQDNQPQHF
>.|TRBJ2-3|.|TRBV3-1/TRBV3-2
TGTGCCAGCAGCCAAGATTCTGCGGCAGATACGCAGTATTTT
CASSQDSAADTQYF
>.|TRBJ2-5|TRBD1|TRBV10-3
TGTGCCACGAGGGACAGGGGCGCCGGGGAGACCCAGTACTTC
CATRDRGAGETQYF
>.|TRBJ1-1|.|TRBV5-6
TGTGCCAGCAGCTTGGGCACTGAAGCTTTCTTT
CASSLGTEAFF
>.|TRBJ1-6|TRBD1|TRBV10-3
TGTGCCATCAGTGAGGGACAGGGTCATTCACCCCTCCACTTT
CAISEGQGHSPLHF
>.|TRBJ1-1|TRBD1|TRBV3-1/TRBV3-2
TGTGCCAGCAGCCACGACAGGGTTACGAACACTGAAGCTTTCTTT
CASSHDRVTNTEAFF
>.|TRBJ1-1|.|TRBV5-6
TGTGCCAGCAGCCTGGCAGGGTTTGAAGCTTTCTTT
CASSLAGFEAFF
>.|TRBJ2-7|TRBD2|TRBV14
TGTGCCAGCAGCCAAGATGCGGGGGTGTTGTACGAGCAGTACTTC
CASSQDAGVLYEQYF
>.|TRBJ2-1|.|TRBV23-1
TGCGCCAGCAGTCAATCTTACGTCGGGGCCTTCCCCTACAATGAGCAGTTCTTC
CASSQSYVGAFPYNEQFF
>.|TRBJ2-5|TRBD1|TRBV14
TGTGCCAGCAGCCCATCGGGCAGGGGGCAGCAAGAGACCCAGTACTTC
CASSPSGRGQQETQYF
>.|TRBJ2-7|.|TRBV28
TGTGCCAGCAGTAAATACAGGGTCCACGAGCAGTACTTC
CASSKYRVHEQYF
>.|TRBJ2-3|TRBD2|TRBV28
TGTGCCAGCAGCTCAAAAGGACTAGCGGGGGGGACAGGTACGCAGTATTTT
CASSSKGLAGGTGTQYF